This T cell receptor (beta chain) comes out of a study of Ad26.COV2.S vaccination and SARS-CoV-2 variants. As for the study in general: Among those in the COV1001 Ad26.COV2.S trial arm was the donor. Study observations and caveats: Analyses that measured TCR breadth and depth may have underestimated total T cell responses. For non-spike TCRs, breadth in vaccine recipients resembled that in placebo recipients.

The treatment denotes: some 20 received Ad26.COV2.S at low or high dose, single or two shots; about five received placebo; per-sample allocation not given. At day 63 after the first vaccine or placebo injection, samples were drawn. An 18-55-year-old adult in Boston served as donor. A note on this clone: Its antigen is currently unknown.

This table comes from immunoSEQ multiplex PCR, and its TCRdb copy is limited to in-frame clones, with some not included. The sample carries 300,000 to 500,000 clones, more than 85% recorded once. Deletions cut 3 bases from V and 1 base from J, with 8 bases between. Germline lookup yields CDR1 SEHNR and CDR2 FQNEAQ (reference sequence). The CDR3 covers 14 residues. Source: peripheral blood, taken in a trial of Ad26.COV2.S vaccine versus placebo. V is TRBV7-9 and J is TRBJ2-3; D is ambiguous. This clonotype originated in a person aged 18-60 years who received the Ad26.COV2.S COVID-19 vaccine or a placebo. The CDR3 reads CASSLGFGTDTQYF. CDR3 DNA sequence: TGTGCCAGCAGCTTGGGTTTCGGCACAGATACGCAGTATTTT.